This T cell receptor beta chain comes out of a study of blood T cell repertoires in COVID-19. Overall study: Sites across the United States, Italy and Spain contributed samples from acute and convalescent COVID-19. From T cells, B-cell-depleted T cells, or PBMCs came the material, which was cDNA or gDNA.

CDR1 is SNHLY and CDR2 is FYNNEI in the germline V gene. This CDR3 is built from 11 residues. Trimming removed 11 bases at V and 4 bases at J, with 12 bases between. In the source study's methods: Using reference gene primer amplification, nucleated cell counts were estimated. Some clones are missing from TCRdb's copy, which holds only in-frame ones; the method was immunoSEQ multiplex PCR. V and J calls and clone size are those listed in that table; D and trimming were worked out from the DNA. The sample lists about 250,000 clones; approximately 89% were seen once. The chain uses TRBV2 and TRBJ2-7; D is possibly TRBD2 (6 bases). The sequence came from a woman between 35 and 50 years old who had recovered from COVID-19. The sample was peripheral blood. CDR3 sequence reads: CAGGADYEQYF. In nucleotides, the CDR3 is TGTGCCGGAGGGGCCGATTACGAGCAGTACTTC.